One sample yielded the 8 T cell receptor beta chains listed below, sequenced in a study of tissue T cells after allogeneic stem cell transplantation (dated by TCRdb to the early 2020s). The library was produced with the immunoSEQ multiplex PCR assay. TCRdb limited this immuneACCESS table to in-frame rearrangements with V and J called. A share of clones is missing; checked studies link under half to unresolved V genes, and the rest is unexplained. This sample gives 9,500 or so clones in total; 40% to 45% of them show up just once. Of the sample, about 1.5% falls within the top ten clones. In light of the paper, this sample's time point label describes: mouse harvest day 7 after allogeneic transplant. Mouse grafts consisting of 10^7 T-cell-depleted bone marrow cells combined with 10^6 splenic CD5+ T cells were administered by tail vein injection. Material for sequencing was skin. Source of these receptors: a female BALB/c mouse given C57BL/6 T cells with graft-versus-host disease after an allogeneic hematopoietic cell transplant.

Note on this clone: Any gene name here is a mouse gene name. The read terminates 1 residue before the CDR3 end, so the remaining end is supplied by the germline J gene. The chain uses TRBV3 and TRBJ2-7; 11 bases fit TRBD2. Germline CDR1 is SNHLY and CDR2 is FYNGKV (reference sequence). The length of the CDR3 is 15 residues. Germline trimming cut 2 bases from V and 7 bases from J; bases unmatched to any gene: 7. The DNA read from the CDR3 is TGTGCCAGCAGCTTATCACTGGGGGGGCGCAGGGAACAGTAC. Translating gives CASSLSLGGRREQY. The entire CDR3 sequence reads CASSLSLGGRREQYF.

Comment on this clone: Gene names and germline refer to mouse. The CDR3 extends 1 residue past the end of the read, so its final part is completed from the germline J gene. The chain couples TRBV26 to TRBJ1-5; 7 positions match TRBD1. Germline-derived CDR1 and CDR2 are KGHPV and FQNQEV (reference sequence). V was pared by 0 bases and J by 3 bases, with 5 bases of the junction left unmatched. The CDR3 length is 16 residues. This CDR3 is CASSLSRGQGNQAPLF. Partial CDR3 DNA: TGTGCCAGCAGTCTGTCGAGGGGGCAGGGCAACCAGGCTCCGCTT.

For this clone: Mouse germline and gene names are used. The sequence runs out 1 residue before the end of the CDR3; the remainder is reconstructed from the germline J gene. The chain joins TRBV26 to TRBJ1-1, with D possibly TRBD1 on 5 matching bases. The CDR3 spans 13 residues. V lost 2 bases to trimming and J lost 5 bases, with 9 bases between them. In germline, CDR1 is KGHPV, CDR2 FQNQEV (reference sequence). The CDR3: CASSLQGGTEVFF. The covered CDR3 bases are TGTGCCAGCAGTCTGCAGGGTGGGACAGAAGTCTTC.

This clone is categorized as medium-sized. Gene labels here are mouse ones. The read halts 1 residue ahead of the CDR3 end, with the missing end drawn from the germline J gene. The V gene is TRBV13-1, the J gene TRBJ1-4, with TRBD1 matching over 7 bases. Germline CDR1 and CDR2: NSHNY and SYGAGN. This CDR3 comprises 14 residues. The trim removed 3 bases at V and 3 bases at J, leaving 2 bases unmatched. Partial CDR3 DNA: TGTGCCAGCAGTGGACAGGGACCCAACGAAAGATTATTT. Amino acids: CASSGQGPNERLF. In full, the CDR3 reads CASSGQGPNERLFF. Full variable domain (rest looked up from reference TRBV13-1 and TRBJ1-4): EAAVTQSPRNKVTVTGGNVTLSCRQTNSHNYMYWYRQDTGHGLRLIHYSYGAGNLRIGDVPDGYKATRTTQEDFFLLLELASPSQTSLYFCASSGQGPNERLFFGHGTKLSVL.

Concerning this clone: Here the gene names and germline are mouse. Read coverage stops 1 residue before the CDR3 terminus; the germline J gene supplies the remainder. This chain uses TRBV3 with TRBJ1-2; D gene uncertain. Trimming removed 6 bases from V and 0 bases from J, with 2 bases in between. The CDR3 covers 11 residues. Germline lookup yields CDR1 SNHLY and CDR2 FYNGKV (reference sequence). Incomplete CDR3 DNA: TGTGCCAGCAGTGCAAACTCCGACTACACC. Translating it yields CASSANSDYT. The whole CDR3 protein is CASSANSDYTF.

This clone was counted only a few times. Here the gene names and germline are mouse. With the read ending 1 residue before the CDR3 end, the germline J gene is used to fill in that end. This rearrangement joins TRBV31 to TRBJ2-5, with D perhaps matching TRBD1 or TRBD2 (6 bases each). V was trimmed by 0 bases and J by 3 bases, leaving 10 bases between them. The CDR3 consists of 14 residues. Germline lookup yields CDR1 GKSSPN and CDR2 SITVG. Partial CDR3 DNA: TGTGCCTGGAGTCTAGTAGGGGGGCAAGACACCCAGTAC. The encoded protein is CAWSLVGGQDTQY. The entire CDR3 protein is CAWSLVGGQDTQYF.

A word on this clone: The gene names given are mouse names. From the germline J gene comes the end of the CDR3, since the read stops 1 residue before it. The chain has TRBV15 and TRBJ1-1; TRBD1 might be the D (5 bases). V lost 5 bases and J lost 4, with 11 bases in between. Germline assignment: CDR1 SGHND and CDR2 FRSKSL. The CDR3 has 13 amino acids. The CDR3 is CASSLRDGTEVFF. CDR3 bases read: TGTGCCAGCAGTCTCAGGGATGGCACAGAAGTCTTC.

Comment on this clone: Gene names and germline match the mouse. The read comes to an end 1 residue before the CDR3 does, leaving the germline J gene to fill in the end. This sequence joins TRBV3 and TRBJ1-6; TRBD1 matches at 7 bases. TRBJ1-6 is given ORF status, its function remaining uncertain. The CDR3 spans 16 residues. Trimming removed 5 bases from V and 2 bases from J; junction bases left unmatched: 6. Germline V gene data show CDR1 as SNHLY and CDR2 as FYNGKV (reference sequence). The sequenced CDR3 bases are TGTGCCAGCAGCCCACCGGGACAGACCTATAATTCGCCCCTCTAC. It codes for CASSPPGQTYNSPLY. From start to end, the CDR3 is CASSPPGQTYNSPLYF.